This is a list of T cell receptor beta chains from one sample in a study of T cell changes during pregnancy in multiple sclerosis. Sequencing was performed with immunoSEQ multiplex PCR; in TCRdb, only in-frame clones are kept and a portion is missing. The sample shows more than 70,000 clones, about 92% of them seen only once. The sequenced sample was peripheral blood, obtained before pregnancy. The receptor source for this set is a female donor with multiple sclerosis, enrolled in a pregnancy study. CDR3s include the opening cysteine and the closing phenylalanine or tryptophan. A D gene is named only where the DNA matches it firmly. Clone size is not always given. Where it is, it says once, few, many or a class for expanded clones.

D,size,J,V,DNA,CDR3
TRBD1,NA,TRBJ2-5,TRBV19,TGTGCCAGTAGTCCATATTCCGGGACAGCAGAAGAGACCCAGTACTTC,CASSPYSGTAEETQYF
TRBD2,NA,TRBJ2-1,TRBV19,TGTGCCAGTAGTGCAGAGAGCGGGAGAGAGTACAATGAGCAGTTCTTC,CASSAESGREYNEQFF
NA,NA,TRBJ1-2,TRBV28,TGTGCCAGCAGCCGGGGGGGGGCGGCGAACTATGGCTACACCTTC,CASSRGGAANYGYTF
NA,NA,TRBJ1-2,TRBV7-2,TGTGCCAGCAGCTTAGGGGGGGGCGAGTATGGCTACACCTTC,CASSLGGGEYGYTF
NA,NA,TRBJ1-1,TRBV2,TGTGCCAGCAGTGAAGTAGGGGGCACTGAAGCTTTCTTT,CASSEVGGTEAFF
NA,NA,TRBJ1-1,TRBV7-9,TGTGCCAGCAGCCCCCGGTTCTCCCGGAGGGACCCGATGAACACTGAAGCTTTCTTT,CASSPRFSRRDPMNTEAFF
NA,NA,TRBJ2-7,TRBV6-6,TGTGCCAGCGAGAGAAACTACGAGCAGTACTTC,CASERNYEQYF
TRBD2,NA,TRBJ2-3,TRBV4-3,TGCGCCAGCAGCCGTCAACTAGCGGGAGAAGGAGATACGCAGTATTTT,CASSRQLAGEGDTQYF
TRBD1,NA,TRBJ2-7,TRBV5-1,TGCGCCAGCAGCAAAGGACAGGGCCTCTACGAGCAGTACTTC,CASSKGQGLYEQYF
TRBD1,NA,TRBJ2-5,TRBV7-2,TGTGCCAGCAGCTTAGAGACAGGGGTCGGGACCCAGTACTTC,CASSLETGVGTQYF
NA,once,TRBJ1-4,TRBV6-1,TGTGCCAGCAGTGAGAACCTTCAGACCGGGAAAGCGAATGAAAAACTGTTTTTT,CASSENLQTGKANEKLFF
TRBD1,once,TRBJ1-2,TRBV5-5,TGTGCCAGCAGCTACGGAGGGGGCGCGTTGGCGTCCTATGGCTACACCTTC,CASSYGGGALASYGYTF
TRBD1,NA,TRBJ1-2,TRBV7-2,TGTGCCAGCAGCTTCTTGGGGGGGGACAGGGTGGGTAACTATGGCTACACCTTC,CASSFLGGDRVGNYGYTF
NA,once,TRBJ1-5,TRBV6-9,TGTGCCAGCAGTTTCGATCGGGCGGGCCATCAGCCCCAGCATTTT,CASSFDRAGHQPQHF
NA,NA,TRBJ1-4,TRBV6-6,TGTGCCAGCACCCCTCGGGAGCGGAATAATGAAAAACTGTTTTTT,CASTPRERNNEKLFF
TRBD1,NA,TRBJ1-4,TRBV27,TGTGCCAGCAGTTTAAAGTACAGGGGCAGTGAAAAACTGTTTTTT,CASSLKYRGSEKLFF
NA,NA,TRBJ2-5,TRBV6-1,TGTGCCAGCAGTAGACAGTCCCAAGAGACCCAGTACTTC,CASSRQSQETQYF
TRBD1,NA,TRBJ2-5,TRBV19,TGTGCCAGTAGTATAGGGGACAGGGAGATTGAAGCCCAGTACTTC,CASSIGDREIEAQYF
TRBD2,NA,TRBJ2-2,TRBV9,TGTGCCAGCAGCGTAAGACTAGCGGGAGGGCCGGCAACCGGGGAGCTGTTTTTT,CASSVRLAGGPATGELFF
NA,NA,TRBJ2-1,TRBV28,TGTGCCAGCAGTGCCCTGACAGTCTACAATGAGCAGTTCTTC,CASSALTVYNEQFF
TRBD1,NA,TRBJ2-3,TRBV29-1,TGCAGCGTTGAAGATGGGGGACAGGAGGGCGCCGTGGATACGCAGTATTTT,CSVEDGGQEGAVDTQYF
NA,NA,TRBJ2-1,TRBV6-5,TGTGCCAGCAGTTTCACGACAGGGCGAGCGGGCAATGAGCAGTTCTTC,CASSFTTGRAGNEQFF
NA,NA,TRBJ1-4,TRBV9,TGTGCCAGCAGCCCCACTCTGACATCAACTAATGAAAAACTGTTTTTT,CASSPTLTSTNEKLFF
TRBD1,NA,TRBJ2-7,TRBV13,TGTGCCAGCAGCTCGGGACAGGGGGTTCGGGAGCAGTACTTC,CASSSGQGVREQYF
TRBD2,NA,TRBJ2-1,TRBV30,TGTGCCTGGAGTGGGACTAGCGGGAGGGCTTACGATGAGCAGTTCTTC,CAWSGTSGRAYDEQFF
NA,NA,TRBJ2-7,TRBV4-3,TGCGCCAGCAGCCAAGATCCTCAGGACAGCTCCTACGAGCAGTACTTC,CASSQDPQDSSYEQYF
TRBD1,NA,TRBJ2-7,TRBV5-1,TGCGCCAGCAGCTCTGACAGGGGCTACGAGCAGTACTTC,CASSSDRGYEQYF
TRBD2,NA,TRBJ2-5,TRBV14,TGTGCCAGCAGCCAAGATGATGCGGGAGGGATGAGAGAGACCCAGTACTTC,CASSQDDAGGMRETQYF
TRBD2,NA,TRBJ2-1,TRBV10-3,TGTGCCATCAGTGAAGGACTAGCGGGACCAAATGAGCAGTTCTTC,CAISEGLAGPNEQFF
TRBD1,NA,TRBJ1-5,TRBV28,TGTGCCAGCAGCCGCAGGGGGCATCCGCCCCAGCATTTT,CASSRRGHPPQHF
NA,NA,TRBJ2-3,TRBV7-2,TGTGCCAGCAGCCCCTTGGATACGCAGTATTTT,CASSPLDTQYF
TRBD2,NA,TRBJ2-1,TRBV7-3,TGTGCCAGCAGCGTGACTAGCGGGGCACGAGATGGGCAGTTCTTC,CASSVTSGARDGQFF
NA,NA,TRBJ1-2,TRBV7-9,TGTGCCAGCAGTACCGTCCAAACAGGGACTAACTATGGCTACACCTTC,CASSTVQTGTNYGYTF
TRBD1,NA,TRBJ2-1,TRBV30,TGTGCCTGGAATAATGACAGGGGTAGGATGAATGAGCAGTTCTTC,CAWNNDRGRMNEQFF
NA,NA,TRBJ1-4,TRBV6-5,TGTGCCAGCAGTTACTCGTTTTGGGGAGGGGGTGAAAAACTGTTTTTT,CASSYSFWGGGEKLFF
NA,NA,TRBJ1-2,TRBV6-4,TGTGCCAGCAGTGCCGGCTATGGCTACACCTTC,CASSAGYGYTF
NA,NA,TRBJ1-2,TRBV7-2,TGTGCCAGCAGCTCGCCGGGGGGGAGTGGCTACACCTTC,CASSSPGGSGYTF
NA,once,TRBJ2-7,TRBV7-9,TGTGCCAGCAGCTTAGGAGCCTACGAGCAGTACTTC,CASSLGAYEQYF
NA,NA,TRBJ2-7,TRBV7-9,TGTGCCAGCAGCCGATTCTCGTTCCAGGGGACCTACGAGCAGTACTTC,CASSRFSFQGTYEQYF
NA,NA,TRBJ1-1,TRBV9,TGTGCCAGCAGCGTCAGGGCAGCGACTGAAGCTTTCTTT,CASSVRAATEAFF